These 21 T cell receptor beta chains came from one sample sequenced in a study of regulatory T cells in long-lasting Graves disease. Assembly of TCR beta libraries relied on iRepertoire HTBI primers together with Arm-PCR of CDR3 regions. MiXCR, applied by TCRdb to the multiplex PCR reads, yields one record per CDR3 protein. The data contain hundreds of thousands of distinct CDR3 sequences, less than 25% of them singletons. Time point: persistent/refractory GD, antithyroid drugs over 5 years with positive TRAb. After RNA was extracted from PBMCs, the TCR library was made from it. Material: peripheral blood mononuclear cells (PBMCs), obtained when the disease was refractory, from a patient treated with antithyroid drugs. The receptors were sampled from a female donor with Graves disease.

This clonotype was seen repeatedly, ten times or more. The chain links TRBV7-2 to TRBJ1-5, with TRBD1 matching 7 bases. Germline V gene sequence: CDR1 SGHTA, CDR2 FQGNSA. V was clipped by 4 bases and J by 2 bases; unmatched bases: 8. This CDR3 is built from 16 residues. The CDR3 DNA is TGTGCCAGCAGCTCACAGGGGAGGGTAGGCAATCAGCCCCAGCATTTT. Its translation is CASSSQGRVGNQPQHF.

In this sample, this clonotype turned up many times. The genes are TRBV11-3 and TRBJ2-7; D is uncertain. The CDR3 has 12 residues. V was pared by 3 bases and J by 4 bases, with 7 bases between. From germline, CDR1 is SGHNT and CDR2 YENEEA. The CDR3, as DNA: TGTGCCAGCAGCTTGGCGGAATACGAGCAGTACTTC. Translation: CASSLAEYEQYF.

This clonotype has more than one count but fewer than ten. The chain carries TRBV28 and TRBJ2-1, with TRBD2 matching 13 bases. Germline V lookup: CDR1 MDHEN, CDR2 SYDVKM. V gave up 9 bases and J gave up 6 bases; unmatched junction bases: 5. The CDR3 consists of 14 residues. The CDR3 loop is CASLTSGGANEQFF. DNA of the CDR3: TGTGCCAGTTTAACTAGCGGGGGGGCCAATGAGCAGTTCTTC.

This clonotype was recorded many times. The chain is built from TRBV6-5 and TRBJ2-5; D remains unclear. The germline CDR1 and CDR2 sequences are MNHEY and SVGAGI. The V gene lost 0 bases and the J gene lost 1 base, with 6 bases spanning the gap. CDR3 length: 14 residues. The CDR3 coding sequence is TGTGCCAGCAGTTACTCCGAGGTCCAAGAGACCCAGTACTTC. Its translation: CASSYSEVQETQYF.

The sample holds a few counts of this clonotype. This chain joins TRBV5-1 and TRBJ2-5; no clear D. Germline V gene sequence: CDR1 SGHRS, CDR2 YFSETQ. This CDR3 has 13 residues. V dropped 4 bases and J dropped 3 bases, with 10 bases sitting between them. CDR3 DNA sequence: TGCGCCAGCAGCACCGCTAGGGAAGAGACCCAGTACTTC. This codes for CASSTAREETQYF.

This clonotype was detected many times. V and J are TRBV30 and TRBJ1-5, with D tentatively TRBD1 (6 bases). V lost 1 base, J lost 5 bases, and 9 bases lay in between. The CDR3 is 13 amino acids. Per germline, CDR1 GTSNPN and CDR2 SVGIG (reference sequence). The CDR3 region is CAWSEDSDQPQHF. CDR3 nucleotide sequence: TGTGCCTGGAGTGAGGACAGTGATCAGCCCCAGCATTTT.

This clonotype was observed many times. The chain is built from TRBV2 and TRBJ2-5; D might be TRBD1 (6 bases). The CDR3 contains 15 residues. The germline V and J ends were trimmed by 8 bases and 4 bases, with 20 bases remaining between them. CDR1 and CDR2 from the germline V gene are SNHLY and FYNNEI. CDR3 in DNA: TGTGCCAGCGGGGATCTGGGAACAGGGATAGAGACCCAGTACTTC. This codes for CASGDLGTGIETQYF.

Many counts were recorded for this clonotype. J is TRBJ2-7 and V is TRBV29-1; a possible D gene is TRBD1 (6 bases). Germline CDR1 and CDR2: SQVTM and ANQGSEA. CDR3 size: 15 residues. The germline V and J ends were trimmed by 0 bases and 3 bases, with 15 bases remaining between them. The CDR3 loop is CSVEDHQGRDYEQYF. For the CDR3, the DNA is TGCAGCGTTGAAGATCATCAGGGGCGTGACTACGAGCAGTACTTC.

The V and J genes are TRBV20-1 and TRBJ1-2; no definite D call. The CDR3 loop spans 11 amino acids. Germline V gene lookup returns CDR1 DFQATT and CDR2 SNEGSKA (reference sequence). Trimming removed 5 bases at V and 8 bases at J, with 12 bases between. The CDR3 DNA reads TGCAGTGCTCAGAAAGCCGGGGGCTACACCTTC. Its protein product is CSAQKAGGYTF.

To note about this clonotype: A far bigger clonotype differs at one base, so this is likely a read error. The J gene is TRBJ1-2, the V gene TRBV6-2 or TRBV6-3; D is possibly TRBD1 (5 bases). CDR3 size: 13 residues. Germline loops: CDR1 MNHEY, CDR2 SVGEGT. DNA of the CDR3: TGTGCCAGCAGTGACAGCCTAATCTATGGCTGCACCTTC. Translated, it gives CASSDSLIYGCTF.

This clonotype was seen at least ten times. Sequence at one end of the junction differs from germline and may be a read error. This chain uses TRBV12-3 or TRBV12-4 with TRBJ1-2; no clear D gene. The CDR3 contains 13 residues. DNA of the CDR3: TGTGCCAGCAGTTTGTTCGAGGGTGATGGCTACACCTTT. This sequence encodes CASSLFEGDGYTF.

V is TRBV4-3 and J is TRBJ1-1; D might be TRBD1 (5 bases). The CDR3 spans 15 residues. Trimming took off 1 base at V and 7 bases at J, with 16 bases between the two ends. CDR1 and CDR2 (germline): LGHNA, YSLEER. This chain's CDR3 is CASSQGQGRWDEAFF. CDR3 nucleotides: TGCGCCAGCAGCCAAGGGCAGGGCCGATGGGATGAAGCTTTCTTT.

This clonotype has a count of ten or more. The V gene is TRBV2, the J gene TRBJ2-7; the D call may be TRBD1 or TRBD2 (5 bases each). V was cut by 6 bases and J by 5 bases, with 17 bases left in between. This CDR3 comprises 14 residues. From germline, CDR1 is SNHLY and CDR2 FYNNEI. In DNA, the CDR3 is TGTGCCAGCAGCTTTATCCGGGACGTCAACGAGCAGTACTTC. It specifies CASSFIRDVNEQYF.

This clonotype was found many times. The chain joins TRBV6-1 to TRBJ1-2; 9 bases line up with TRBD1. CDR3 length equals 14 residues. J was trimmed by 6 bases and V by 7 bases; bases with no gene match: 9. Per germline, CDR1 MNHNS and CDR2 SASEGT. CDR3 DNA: TGTGCCAGCATCTTTCTGGGACAGGGCGATGGCTACACCTTC. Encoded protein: CASIFLGQGDGYTF.

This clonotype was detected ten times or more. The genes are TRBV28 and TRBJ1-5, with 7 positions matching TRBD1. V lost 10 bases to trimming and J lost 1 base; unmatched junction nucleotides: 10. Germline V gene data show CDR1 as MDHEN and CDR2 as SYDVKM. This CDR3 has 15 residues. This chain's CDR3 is CATYCLTGSNQPQHF. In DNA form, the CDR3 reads TGTGCCACCTATTGCTTGACAGGGAGCAATCAGCCCCAGCATTTT. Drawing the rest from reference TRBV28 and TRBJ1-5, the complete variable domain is DVKVTQSSRYLVKRTGEKVFLECVQDMDHENMFWYRQDPGLGLRLIYFSYDVKMKEKGDIPEGYSVSREKKERFSLILESASTNQTSMYLCATYCLTGSNQPQHFGDGTRLSIL.

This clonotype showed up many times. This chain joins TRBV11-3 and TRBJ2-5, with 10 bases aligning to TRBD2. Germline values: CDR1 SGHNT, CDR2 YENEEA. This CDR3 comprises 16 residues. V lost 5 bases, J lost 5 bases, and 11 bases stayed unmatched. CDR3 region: CASSMRSSGGRETQYF. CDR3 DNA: TGTGCCAGCAGCATGCGAAGTAGCGGGGGGAGGGAGACCCAGTACTTC. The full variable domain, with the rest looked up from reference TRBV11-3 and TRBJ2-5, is EAGVVQSPRYKIIEKKQPVAFWCNPISGHNTLYWYLQNLGQGPELLIRYENEEAVDDSQLPKDRFSAERLKGVDSTLKIQPAELGDSAVYLCASSMRSSGGRETQYFGPGTRLLVL.

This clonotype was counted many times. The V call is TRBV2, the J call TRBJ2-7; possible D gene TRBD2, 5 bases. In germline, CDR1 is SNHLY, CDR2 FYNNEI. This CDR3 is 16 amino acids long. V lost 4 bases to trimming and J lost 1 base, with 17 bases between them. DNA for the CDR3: TGTGCCAGCAGTGGGGCTAGCACCCGGAGATCCTACGAGCAGTACTTC. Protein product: CASSGASTRRSYEQYF.

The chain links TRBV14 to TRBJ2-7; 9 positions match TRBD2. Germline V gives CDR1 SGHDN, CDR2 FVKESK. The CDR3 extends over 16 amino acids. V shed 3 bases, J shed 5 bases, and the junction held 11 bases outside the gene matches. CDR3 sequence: CASSQPLAGRRDEQYF. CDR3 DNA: TGTGCCAGCAGCCAGCCTCTAGCGGGACGGCGAGACGAGCAGTACTTC.

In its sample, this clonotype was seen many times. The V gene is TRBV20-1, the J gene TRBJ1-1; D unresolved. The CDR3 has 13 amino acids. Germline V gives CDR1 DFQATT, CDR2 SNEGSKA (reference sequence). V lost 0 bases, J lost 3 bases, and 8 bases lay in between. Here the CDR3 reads CSARDPTDTEAFF. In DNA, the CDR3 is TGCAGTGCTAGAGATCCCACGGACACTGAAGCTTTCTTT.

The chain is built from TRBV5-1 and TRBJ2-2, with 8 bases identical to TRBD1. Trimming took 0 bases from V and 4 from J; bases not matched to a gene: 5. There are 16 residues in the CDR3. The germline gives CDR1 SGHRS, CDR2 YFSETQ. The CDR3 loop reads CASSLGQGASTGELFF. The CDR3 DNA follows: TGCGCCAGCAGCTTGGGCCAGGGGGCGAGCACCGGGGAGCTGTTTTTT.

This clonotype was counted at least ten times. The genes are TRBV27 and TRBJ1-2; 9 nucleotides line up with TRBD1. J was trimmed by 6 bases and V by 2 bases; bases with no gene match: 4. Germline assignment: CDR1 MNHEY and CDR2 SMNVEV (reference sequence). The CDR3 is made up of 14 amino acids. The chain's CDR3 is CASSLGDRVHGYTF. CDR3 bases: TGTGCCAGCAGTTTAGGGGACAGGGTCCATGGCTACACCTTC.